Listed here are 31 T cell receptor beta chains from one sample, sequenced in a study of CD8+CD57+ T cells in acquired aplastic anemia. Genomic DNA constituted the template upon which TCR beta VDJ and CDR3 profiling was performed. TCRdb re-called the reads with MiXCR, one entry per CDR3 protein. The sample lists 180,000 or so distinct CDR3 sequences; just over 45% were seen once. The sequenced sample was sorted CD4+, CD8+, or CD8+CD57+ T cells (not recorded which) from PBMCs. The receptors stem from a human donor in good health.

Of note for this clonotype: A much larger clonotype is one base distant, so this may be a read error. CDR3 DNA: TGTGTCAGCAGACTCAGGGAATCAGGGCCCCAGCATTTT. Protein sequence: CVSRLRESGPQHF. The gene calls are TRBV12-3 or TRBV12-4 and TRBJ1-5; possibly TRBD1 for D (5 bases). The CDR3 covers 13 residues.

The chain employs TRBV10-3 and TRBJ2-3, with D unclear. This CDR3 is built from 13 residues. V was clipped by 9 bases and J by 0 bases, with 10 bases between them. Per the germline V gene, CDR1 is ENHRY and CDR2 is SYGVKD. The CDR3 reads CAMAKTSTDTQYF. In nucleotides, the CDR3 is TGTGCCATGGCAAAAACTAGCACAGATACGCAGTATTTT.

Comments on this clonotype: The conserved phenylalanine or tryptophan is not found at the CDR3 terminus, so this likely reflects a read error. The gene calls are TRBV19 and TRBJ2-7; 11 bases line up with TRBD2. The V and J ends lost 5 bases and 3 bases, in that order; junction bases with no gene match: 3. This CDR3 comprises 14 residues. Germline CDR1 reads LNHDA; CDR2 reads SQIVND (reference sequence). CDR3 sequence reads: CASSVLAGDYEQYL. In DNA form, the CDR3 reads TGTGCCAGTAGTGTACTAGCGGGGGACTACGAGCAGTACCTC.

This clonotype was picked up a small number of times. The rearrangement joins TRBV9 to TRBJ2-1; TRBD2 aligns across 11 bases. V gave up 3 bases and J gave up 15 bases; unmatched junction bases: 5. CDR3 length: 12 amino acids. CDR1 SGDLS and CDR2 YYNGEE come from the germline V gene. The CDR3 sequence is CASSGLAGNPFF. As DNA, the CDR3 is TGTGCCAGCAGCGGACTAGCGGGGAATCCGTTCTTC.

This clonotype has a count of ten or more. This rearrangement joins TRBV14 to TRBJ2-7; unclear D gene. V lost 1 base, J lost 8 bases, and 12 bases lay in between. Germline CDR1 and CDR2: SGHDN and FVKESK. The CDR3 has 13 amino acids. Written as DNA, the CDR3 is TGTGCCAGCAGCCAAGCAGGTGTACTGAAGCAGTACTTC. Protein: CASSQAGVLKQYF.

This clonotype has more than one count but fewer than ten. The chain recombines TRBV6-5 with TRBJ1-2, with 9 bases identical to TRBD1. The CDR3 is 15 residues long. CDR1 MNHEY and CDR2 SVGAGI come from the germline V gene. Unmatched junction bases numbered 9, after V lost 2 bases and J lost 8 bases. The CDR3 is CASSYPGQGFQGYTF. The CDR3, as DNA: TGTGCCAGCAGTTACCCGGGACAGGGTTTTCAAGGCTACACCTTC.

CDR3 amino acids: CASSTLAGGSHEQYF. The CDR3 DNA reads as TGTGCCAGTAGTACCCTAGCGGGAGGTTCCCACGAGCAGTACTTC. This rearrangement joins TRBV19 to TRBJ2-7; 11 nucleotides agree with TRBD2. CDR1 LNHDA and CDR2 SQIVND come from the germline V gene (reference sequence). This CDR3 contains 15 residues. Trimming took 4 bases from V and 5 from J; bases not matched to a gene: 7.

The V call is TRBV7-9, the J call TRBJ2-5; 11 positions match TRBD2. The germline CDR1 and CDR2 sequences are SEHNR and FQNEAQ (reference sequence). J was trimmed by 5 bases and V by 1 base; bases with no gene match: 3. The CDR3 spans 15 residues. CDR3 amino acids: CASSLVAGGEETQYF. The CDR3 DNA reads TGTGCCAGCAGCTTAGTAGCGGGGGGGGAGGAGACCCAGTACTTC.

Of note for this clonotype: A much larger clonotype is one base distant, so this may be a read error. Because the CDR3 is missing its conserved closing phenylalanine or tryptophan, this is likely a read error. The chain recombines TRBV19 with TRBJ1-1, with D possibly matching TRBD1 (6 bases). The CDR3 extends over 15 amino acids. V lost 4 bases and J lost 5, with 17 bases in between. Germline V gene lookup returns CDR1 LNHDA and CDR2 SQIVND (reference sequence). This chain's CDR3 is CASSNNHRAGTEAFC. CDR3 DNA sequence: TGTGCCAGTAGTAACAATCACAGGGCTGGAACTGAAGCTTTCTGT.

CDR3 amino acids: CATVTGTSGGELFF. The DNA of the CDR3 is TGTGCCACCGTAACCGGGACTAGCGGGGGGGAGCTGTTTTTT. V usage is TRBV19 and J usage is TRBJ2-2, with TRBD2 identical over 12 bases. The J segment lost 8 bases and the V segment lost 10 bases, leaving 8 bases of the junction unmatched. The germline V gene has CDR1 LNHDA and CDR2 SQIVND (reference sequence). The CDR3 is made up of 14 amino acids.

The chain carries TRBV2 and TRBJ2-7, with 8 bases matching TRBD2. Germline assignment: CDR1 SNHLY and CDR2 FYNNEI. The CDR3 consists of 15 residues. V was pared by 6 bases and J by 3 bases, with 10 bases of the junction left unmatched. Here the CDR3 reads CASSLSASGSYEQYF. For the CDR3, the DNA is TGTGCCAGCAGCTTATCAGCCAGCGGGAGCTACGAGCAGTACTTC.

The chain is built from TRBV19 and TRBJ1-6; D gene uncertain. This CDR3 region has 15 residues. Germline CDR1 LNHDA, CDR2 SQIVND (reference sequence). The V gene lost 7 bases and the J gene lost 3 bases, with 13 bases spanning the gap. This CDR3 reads CASNAGPYYNSPLHF. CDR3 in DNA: TGTGCCAGTAACGCAGGACCGTACTATAATTCACCCCTCCACTTT.

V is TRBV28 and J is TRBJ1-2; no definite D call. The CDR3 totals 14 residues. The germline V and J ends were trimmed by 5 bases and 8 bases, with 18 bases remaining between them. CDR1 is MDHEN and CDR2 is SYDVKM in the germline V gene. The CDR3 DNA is TGTGCCAGCAGTCGGAGGCGAGGGATATACGGCTACACCTTC. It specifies CASSRRRGIYGYTF.

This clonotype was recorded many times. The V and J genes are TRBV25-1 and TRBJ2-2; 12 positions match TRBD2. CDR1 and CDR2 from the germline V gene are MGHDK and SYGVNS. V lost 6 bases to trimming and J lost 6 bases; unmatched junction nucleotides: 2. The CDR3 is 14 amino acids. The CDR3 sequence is CASRSSGRAGELFF. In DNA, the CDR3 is TGTGCCAGCAGGTCTAGCGGGAGGGCCGGGGAGCTGTTTTTT.

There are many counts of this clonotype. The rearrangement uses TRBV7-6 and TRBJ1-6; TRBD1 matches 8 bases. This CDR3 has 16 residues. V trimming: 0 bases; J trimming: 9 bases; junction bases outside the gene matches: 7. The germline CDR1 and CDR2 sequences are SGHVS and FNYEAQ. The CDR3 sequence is CASSLAAQGARSPLHF. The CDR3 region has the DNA TGTGCCAGCAGCTTAGCGGCGCAGGGGGCGCGTTCACCCCTCCACTTT.

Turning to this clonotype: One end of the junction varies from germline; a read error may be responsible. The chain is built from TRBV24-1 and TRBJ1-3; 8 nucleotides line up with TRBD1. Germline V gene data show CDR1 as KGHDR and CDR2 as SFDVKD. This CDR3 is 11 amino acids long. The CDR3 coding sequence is TGTGCCACCAGTGATTTGGAGACAGGGGATTTT. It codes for CATSDLETGDF.

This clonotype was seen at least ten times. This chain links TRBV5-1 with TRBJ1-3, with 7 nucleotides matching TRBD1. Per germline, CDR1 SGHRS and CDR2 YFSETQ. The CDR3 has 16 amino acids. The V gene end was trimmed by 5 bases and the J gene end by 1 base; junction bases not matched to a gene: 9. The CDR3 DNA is TGCGCCAGCAGTCCGTCCGGGGGACAGTCTGGAAACACCATATATTTT. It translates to CASSPSGGQSGNTIYF.

In DNA form, the CDR3 reads TGTGCCAGCAGCCTTGGACAGTCTAGCTCACCCCTCCACTTT. Its protein product is CASSLGQSSSPLHF. The V and J genes are TRBV5-4 and TRBJ1-6, with D possibly being TRBD1 (6 bases). The V gene lost 4 bases and the J gene lost 10 bases, with 15 bases spanning the gap. Germline lookup yields CDR1 SGHNT and CDR2 YYREEE (reference sequence). The CDR3 is 14 amino acids.

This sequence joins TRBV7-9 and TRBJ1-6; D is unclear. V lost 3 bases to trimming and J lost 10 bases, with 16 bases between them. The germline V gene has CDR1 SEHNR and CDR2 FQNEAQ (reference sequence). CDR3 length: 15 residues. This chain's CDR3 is CASSLGLGVNSPLHF. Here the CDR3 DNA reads TGTGCCAGCAGCTTGGGTCTCGGGGTGAACTCACCCCTCCACTTT. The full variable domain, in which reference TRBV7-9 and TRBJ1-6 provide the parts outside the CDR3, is DTGVSQNPRHKITKRGQNVTFRCDPISEHNRLYWYRQTLGQGPEFLTYFQNEAQLEKSRLLSDRFSAERPKGSFSTLEIQRTEQGDSAMYLCASSLGLGVNSPLHFGNGTRLTVT.

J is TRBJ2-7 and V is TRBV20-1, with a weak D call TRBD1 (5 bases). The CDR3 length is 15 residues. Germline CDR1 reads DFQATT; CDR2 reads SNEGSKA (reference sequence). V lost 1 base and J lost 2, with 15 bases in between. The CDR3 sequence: CSARGIGQGPYEQYF. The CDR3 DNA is TGCAGTGCTAGAGGGATAGGGCAGGGCCCCTACGAGCAGTACTTC.

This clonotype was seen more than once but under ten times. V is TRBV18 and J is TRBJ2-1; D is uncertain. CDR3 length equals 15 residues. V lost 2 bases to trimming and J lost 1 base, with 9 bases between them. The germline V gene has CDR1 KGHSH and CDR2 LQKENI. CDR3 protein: CASSPFYSSYNEQFF. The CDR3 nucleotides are TGTGCCAGCTCACCATTCTACAGTTCCTACAATGAGCAGTTCTTC.

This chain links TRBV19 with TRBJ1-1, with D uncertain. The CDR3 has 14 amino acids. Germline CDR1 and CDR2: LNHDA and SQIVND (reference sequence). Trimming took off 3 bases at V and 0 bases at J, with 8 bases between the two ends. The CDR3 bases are TGTGCCAGTAGTATGAGTTGGATGAACACTGAAGCTTTCTTT. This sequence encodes CASSMSWMNTEAFF.

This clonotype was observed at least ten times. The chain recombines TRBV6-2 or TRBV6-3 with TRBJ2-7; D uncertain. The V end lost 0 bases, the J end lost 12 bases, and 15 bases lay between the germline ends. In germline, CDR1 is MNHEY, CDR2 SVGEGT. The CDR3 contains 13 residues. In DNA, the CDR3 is TGTGCCAGCAGTTACTCGAGTACAGCAGAAGGGTACTTC. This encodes CASSYSSTAEGYF.

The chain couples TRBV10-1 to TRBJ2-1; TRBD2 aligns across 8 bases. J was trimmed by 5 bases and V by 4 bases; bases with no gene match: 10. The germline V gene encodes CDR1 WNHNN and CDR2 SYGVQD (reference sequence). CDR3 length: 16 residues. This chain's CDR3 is CASSAPRRGDHNEQFF. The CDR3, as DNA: TGCGCCAGCAGTGCGCCCCGGCGGGGGGACCACAATGAGCAGTTCTTC.

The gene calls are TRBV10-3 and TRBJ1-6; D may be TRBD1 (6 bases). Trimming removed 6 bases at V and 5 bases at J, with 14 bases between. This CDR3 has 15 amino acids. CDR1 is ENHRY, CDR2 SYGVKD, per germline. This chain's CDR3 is CAIRPGDGHNSPLHF. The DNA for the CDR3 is TGTGCCATCAGGCCAGGGGACGGCCATAATTCACCCCTCCACTTT.

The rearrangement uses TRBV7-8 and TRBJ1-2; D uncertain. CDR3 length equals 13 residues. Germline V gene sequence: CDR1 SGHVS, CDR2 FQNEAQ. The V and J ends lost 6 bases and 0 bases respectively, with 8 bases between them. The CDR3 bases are TGTGCCAGCAGAGGCCCCGCTAACTATGGCTACACCTTC. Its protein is CASRGPANYGYTF. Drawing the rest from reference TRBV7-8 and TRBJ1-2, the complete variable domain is GAGVSQSPRYKVAKRGQDVALRCDPISGHVSLFWYQQALGQGPEFLTYFQNEAQLDKSGLPSDRFFAERPEGSVSTLKIQRTQQEDSAVYLCASRGPANYGYTFGSGTRLTVV.

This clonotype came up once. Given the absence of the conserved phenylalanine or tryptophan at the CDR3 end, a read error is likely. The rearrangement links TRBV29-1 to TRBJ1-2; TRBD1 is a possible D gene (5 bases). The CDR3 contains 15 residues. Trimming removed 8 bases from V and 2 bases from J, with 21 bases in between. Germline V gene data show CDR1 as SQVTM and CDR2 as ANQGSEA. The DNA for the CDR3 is TGCAGCTCTAAGCAGCTGTGGGGGTCCAACTATGGCTACACCCTC. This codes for CSSKQLWGSNYGYTL.

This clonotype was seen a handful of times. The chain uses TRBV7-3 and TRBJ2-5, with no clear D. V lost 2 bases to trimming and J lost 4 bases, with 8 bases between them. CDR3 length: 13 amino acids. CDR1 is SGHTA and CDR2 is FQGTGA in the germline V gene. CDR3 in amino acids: CASSLFVGETQYF. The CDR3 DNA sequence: TGTGCCAGCAGCTTATTCGTGGGAGAGACCCAGTACTTC.

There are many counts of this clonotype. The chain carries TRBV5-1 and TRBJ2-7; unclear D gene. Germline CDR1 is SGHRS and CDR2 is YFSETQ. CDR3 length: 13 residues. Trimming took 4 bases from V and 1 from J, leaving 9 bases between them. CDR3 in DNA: TGCGCCAGCAGCCTGACGTTGTCCTACGAGCAGTACTTC. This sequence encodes CASSLTLSYEQYF.

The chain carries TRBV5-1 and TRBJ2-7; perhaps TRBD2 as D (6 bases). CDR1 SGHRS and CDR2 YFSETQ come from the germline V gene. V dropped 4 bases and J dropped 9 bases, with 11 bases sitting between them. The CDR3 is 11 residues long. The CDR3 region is CASSLTRGQYF. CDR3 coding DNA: TGCGCCAGCAGCCTTACGCGGGGGCAGTACTTC.

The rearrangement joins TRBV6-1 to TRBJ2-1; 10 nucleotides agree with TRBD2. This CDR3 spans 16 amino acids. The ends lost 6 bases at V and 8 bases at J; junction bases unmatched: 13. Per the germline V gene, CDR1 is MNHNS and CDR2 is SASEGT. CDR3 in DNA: TGTGCCAGCAGGAGGGGGGTAGCGGGGGGTTACGATGAGCAGTTCTTC. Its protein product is CASRRGVAGGYDEQFF.